The entry that follows covers one T cell receptor beta chain sequence. Its antigen is not yet known. Nothing much larger sits one base from this clone, and base qualities are not available. The CDR3, cysteine through phenylalanine, is 16 amino acids long. Solely the CDR3 DNA is kept, with 48 bases framed from the first base. V trim: 2 bases; J trim: 1 base; unmatched bases: 5. From the germline V gene, CDR1 is SNHLY and CDR2 is FYNNEI. Receptor amplification or capture employed the immunoSEQ multiplex PCR assay. TCRdb limited this immuneACCESS table to in-frame rearrangements with V and J called. A share of clones is missing; checked studies link under half to unresolved V genes, and the rest is unexplained. Across this sample there are about 51,000 clones, with about 80% seen only once. The top ten clones comprise around 10% of the sample. This specimen comes from a study of control samples from healthy donors and cancer patients (TCRdb year 2020).

Sequenced input: blood. The TCR sequence derives from a man aged 70-80 years in good health. This chain is built from TRBV2 and TRBJ1-5; 7 of the junction bases match TRBD1. The CDR3 region has the sequence CASSELLRGSNQPQHF. Read as DNA, the sequence is TGTGCCAGCAGTGAACTTCTCAGGGGGAGCAATCAGCCCCAGCATTTT.